This T cell receptor (beta chain) was identified in a study of PD-L1 blockade in urothelial cancer. About the research overall: Earlier, patients had received 0 to 3 chemotherapy regimens.

Study-level findings and limits: More expansion of tumor-associated blood clones, seen at 3 weeks, marked durable-benefit patients.

The time point was: peripheral blood 6 weeks after treatment start. Profiled with immunoSEQ multiplex PCR; TCRdb holds only in-frame clones, not every one. The table includes some 50,000 clones, approximately 85% detected once. As to this clone: Its antigen is currently unknown.

The CDR3 totals 17 residues. The J segment lost 6 bases and the V segment lost 1 base, leaving 9 bases of the junction unmatched. Germline CDR1 SGHNT, CDR2 YYREEE (reference sequence). The sample here was PBMCs, taken around atezolizumab (anti-PD-L1) treatment. This TCR was sampled from a man in his fifties or sixties with urothelial cancer. V gene TRBV5-4 combines with J gene TRBJ2-2, with 10 bases matching TRBD2. CDR3 sequence (DNA): TGTGCCAGCAGCTTGCTTCCAGCGGGGGGGAGGTCCGGGGAGCTGTTTTTT. This encodes CASSLLPAGGRSGELFF.